These T cell receptor beta chains were read from a single sample in a study of a mutant IDH1 vaccine in newly diagnosed glioma. Here immunoSEQ multiplex PCR was the method, and the copy in TCRdb shows in-frame clones only, minus some. The profile shows around 63,000 clones, more than 85% of them singletons. The material was PBMCs, obtained from a glioma patient treated with radiotherapy, temozolomide or both. The receptors were sampled from a man in his forties or fifties with glioma. Each CDR3 is given with its conserved first and last residue. D genes are given only for firm matches. Part of the rows lack a size; the others show once, few, many or a class for expanded clones.

D: NA; size: NA; V: TRBV4-1; J: TRBJ2-7; CDR3: CASSQPNSGRYEQYF; DNA: TGCGCCAGCAGCCAACCCAACTCGGGGCGCTACGAGCAGTACTTC
D: NA; size: NA; V: TRBV7-9; J: TRBJ1-5; CDR3: CASSLAGSNQPQHF; DNA: TGTGCCAGCAGCTTAGCGGGTAGCAATCAGCCCCAGCATTTT
D: NA; size: NA; V: TRBV5-5; J: TRBJ1-4; CDR3: CASSWQAGGLNEKLFF; DNA: TGTGCCAGCAGCTGGCAGGCCGGGGGCCTTAATGAAAAACTGTTTTTT
D: NA; size: NA; V: TRBV6-5; J: TRBJ2-5; CDR3: CASSLDRKAKETQYF; DNA: TGTGCCAGCAGTTTAGATAGAAAGGCAAAAGAGACCCAGTACTTC
D: NA; size: NA; V: TRBV2; J: TRBJ2-7; CDR3: CASSAEGDEQYF; DNA: TGTGCCAGCAGTGCTGAGGGGGACGAGCAGTACTTC
D: NA; size: NA; V: TRBV18; J: TRBJ2-7; CDR3: CASSQPGYEQYF; DNA: TGTGCCAGCTCGCAGCCCGGCTACGAGCAGTACTTC
D: TRBD2; size: NA; V: TRBV14; J: TRBJ2-5; CDR3: CASSQAFGGGETQYF; DNA: TGTGCCAGCAGCCAAGCTTTCGGGGGGGGAGAGACCCAGTACTTC
D: NA; size: NA; V: TRBV11-3; J: TRBJ2-2; CDR3: CASSLRGNTGELFF; DNA: TGTGCCAGCAGCTTACGAGGGAACACCGGGGAGCTGTTTTTT
D: NA; size: NA; V: TRBV5-1; J: TRBJ2-4; CDR3: CASSLGASAFKNIQYF; DNA: TGCGCCAGCAGCTTAGGGGCTAGCGCCTTCAAAAACATTCAGTACTTC
D: NA; size: NA; V: TRBV7-9; J: TRBJ2-7; CDR3: CASSPPGLGYEQYF; DNA: TGTGCCAGCAGCCCGCCGGGACTCGGCTACGAGCAGTACTTC
D: NA; size: few; V: TRBV4-2; J: TRBJ2-3; CDR3: CASSQDGTDTQYF; DNA: TGTGCCAGCAGCCAAGATGGAACAGATACGCAGTATTTT
D: NA; size: NA; V: TRBV2; J: TRBJ1-1; CDR3: CASSESLGAEAFF; DNA: TGTGCCAGCAGTGAGTCATTGGGGGCTGAAGCTTTCTTT
D: TRBD1; size: NA; V: TRBV27; J: TRBJ1-2; CDR3: CASSLSRTGRGAAGYTF; DNA: TGTGCCAGCAGTTTATCTCGGACGGGCAGGGGGGCAGCTGGCTACACCTTC
D: NA; size: NA; V: TRBV20-1; J: TRBJ2-7; CDR3: CSGGDWDEQYF; DNA: TGCAGTGGCGGGGATTGGGATGAGCAGTACTTC
D: TRBD1; size: once; V: TRBV7-3; J: TRBJ2-2; CDR3: CASSSRGGMDTGELFF; DNA: TGTGCCAGCAGCTCGAGAGGGGGCATGGACACCGGGGAGCTGTTTTTT
D: NA; size: NA; V: TRBV7-9; J: TRBJ1-1; CDR3: CASRLAGNMNTEAFF; DNA: TGTGCCAGCAGGCTGGCAGGGAACATGAACACTGAAGCTTTCTTT
D: NA; size: NA; V: TRBV7-2; J: TRBJ1-1; CDR3: CASSNRAAFF; DNA: TGTGCCAGCAGTAACCGGGCGGCTTTCTTT
D: NA; size: NA; V: TRBV18; J: TRBJ1-4; CDR3: CASSQRTNEKLFF; DNA: TGTGCCAGCTCACAAAGGACTAATGAAAAACTGTTTTTT
D: NA; size: NA; V: TRBV4-1; J: TRBJ2-2; CDR3: CASSQRALWGEAVTGELFF; DNA: TGCGCCAGCAGCCAACGTGCCCTTTGGGGGGAGGCGGTGACCGGGGAGCTGTTTTTT
D: TRBD2; size: NA; V: TRBV19; J: TRBJ2-1; CDR3: CASSISLAGYNEQFF; DNA: TGTGCCAGTAGTATTTCGCTAGCGGGGTACAATGAGCAGTTCTTC
D: TRBD1; size: NA; V: TRBV28; J: TRBJ2-7; CDR3: CASRPGTGSYEQYF; DNA: TGTGCCAGCAGGCCTGGGACAGGGTCCTACGAGCAGTACTTC
D: NA; size: NA; V: TRBV9; J: TRBJ1-5; CDR3: CASSVGAVHQPQHF; DNA: TGTGCCAGCAGCGTAGGGGCAGTACATCAGCCCCAGCATTTT
D: NA; size: NA; V: TRBV5-1; J: TRBJ2-5; CDR3: CASSPGVGGQETQYF; DNA: TGCGCCAGCAGCCCTGGGGTTGGGGGCCAAGAGACCCAGTACTTC
D: NA; size: few; V: TRBV18; J: TRBJ2-1; CDR3: CASSILGKDEQFF; DNA: TGTGCCAGCTCTATCTTGGGTAAGGATGAGCAGTTCTTC
D: TRBD1; size: NA; V: TRBV30; J: TRBJ2-7; CDR3: CAWSALGQGVYEQYF; DNA: TGTGCCTGGAGTGCCCTAGGACAGGGGGTCTACGAGCAGTACTTC
D: TRBD1; size: once; V: TRBV27; J: TRBJ1-2; CDR3: CASRRQGSGYTF; DNA: TGTGCCAGCAGAAGACAGGGTAGTGGCTACACCTTC
D: TRBD2; size: NA; V: TRBV7-8; J: TRBJ2-5; CDR3: CASSPRFRGHQEGGSQETQYF; DNA: TGTGCCAGCAGCCCCCGTTTCCGCGGTCACCAGGAAGGCGGGAGTCAAGAGACCCAGTACTTC
D: TRBD1; size: NA; V: TRBV27; J: TRBJ1-1; CDR3: CASSPPARTGGATFF; DNA: TGTGCCAGCAGTCCCCCCGCGAGGACAGGGGGCGCGACTTTCTTT
D: NA; size: NA; V: TRBV19; J: TRBJ2-2; CDR3: CASTPGSSSGELFF; DNA: TGTGCCAGTACCCCAGGTAGTAGTTCCGGGGAGCTGTTTTTT
D: TRBD1; size: NA; V: TRBV14; J: TRBJ1-4; CDR3: CASSKDRGNEKLFF; DNA: TGTGCCAGCAGCAAGGACAGGGGAAATGAAAAACTGTTTTTT
D: NA; size: few; V: TRBV19; J: TRBJ1-5; CDR3: CASRASNQPQHF; DNA: TGTGCCAGTAGAGCGAGCAATCAGCCCCAGCATTTT
D: NA; size: NA; V: TRBV6-5; J: TRBJ2-1; CDR3: CASRFRDGSYNEQFF; DNA: TGTGCCAGCAGGTTTAGGGACGGATCCTACAATGAGCAGTTCTTC
D: NA; size: NA; V: TRBV18; J: TRBJ1-1; CDR3: CASSPEAGTTGEAFF; DNA: TGTGCCAGCTCACCAGAGGCCGGGACCACAGGTGAAGCTTTCTTT
D: NA; size: NA; V: TRBV6-1; J: TRBJ2-2; CDR3: CASTILTGTGELFF; DNA: TGTGCCAGCACTATCCTCACTGGGACCGGGGAGCTGTTTTTT
D: TRBD2; size: NA; V: TRBV6-4; J: TRBJ2-4; CDR3: CASSSSGLAGRRNIQYF; DNA: TGTGCCAGCAGTAGCTCGGGACTAGCGGGGAGGAGGAACATTCAGTACTTC
D: TRBD1; size: once; V: TRBV7-9; J: TRBJ1-1; CDR3: CASSLVTGGTEAFF; DNA: TGTGCCAGCAGCTTAGTGACAGGGGGCACTGAAGCTTTCTTT
D: NA; size: NA; V: TRBV9; J: TRBJ2-7; CDR3: CASSPEGLGYEQYF; DNA: TGTGCCAGCAGCCCAGAGGGGCTCGGCTACGAGCAGTACTTC